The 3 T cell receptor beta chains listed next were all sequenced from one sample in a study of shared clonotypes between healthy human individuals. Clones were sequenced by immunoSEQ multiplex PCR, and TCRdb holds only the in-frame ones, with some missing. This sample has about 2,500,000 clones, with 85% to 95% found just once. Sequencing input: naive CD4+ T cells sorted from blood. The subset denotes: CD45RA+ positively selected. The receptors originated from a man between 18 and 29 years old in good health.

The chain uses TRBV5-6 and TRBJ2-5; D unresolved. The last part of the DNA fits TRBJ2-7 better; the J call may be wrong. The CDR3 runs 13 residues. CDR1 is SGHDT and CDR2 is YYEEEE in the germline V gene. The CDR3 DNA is TGTGCCAGCAGCGCCGGCCCTTCCTACGAGCAGTACTTC. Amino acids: CASSAGPSYEQYF.

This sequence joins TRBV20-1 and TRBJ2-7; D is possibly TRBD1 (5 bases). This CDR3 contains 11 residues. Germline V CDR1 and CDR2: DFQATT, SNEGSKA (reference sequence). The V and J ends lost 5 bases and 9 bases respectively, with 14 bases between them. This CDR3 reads CSAARGPGQYF. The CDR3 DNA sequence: TGCAGTGCTGCTAGGGGTCCTGGGCAGTACTTC.

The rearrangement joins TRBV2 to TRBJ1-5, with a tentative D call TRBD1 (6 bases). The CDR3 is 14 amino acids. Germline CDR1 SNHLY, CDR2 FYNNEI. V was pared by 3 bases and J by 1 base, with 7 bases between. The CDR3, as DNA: TGTGCCAGCAGTGATCAGGGGAGCAATCAGCCCCAGCATTTT. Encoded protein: CASSDQGSNQPQHF.